This T cell receptor (beta chain) came from a study of human T cells and chemical hapten exposure. The sample's time point: pre-sensitization, week 0. Indicated treatment: therapeutic diphenylcyclopropenone sensitization with weekly scalp DPC. Germline CDR1 MGHRA, CDR2 YSYEKL. Trimming cost V 3 bases and J 4 bases, with 24 bases left between them. This CDR3 has 18 residues. MiXCR, run by TCRdb on the RACE reads, gives a single entry per CDR3 protein. The sample includes tens of thousands of distinct CDR3 sequences, 8% to 10% seen only once; the top ten take about 3.5%. This chain joins TRBV4-1 and TRBJ1-2, with D maybe TRBD1 (5 bases). This receptor was taken from a woman between 35 and 50 years old with alopecia areata. Some clones in this sample may be carry-over from other donors' samples. The material sequenced was whole blood, taken in connection with sensitization to the hapten diphenylcyclopropenone (DPC). DNA for the CDR3: TGCGCCAGCAGCCATCCCATGTCGCCAGGGTCCTTTGGCTATGGCTACACCTTC. Translating gives CASSHPMSPGSFGYGYTF.